This T cell receptor beta chain came from a study of the immune and genomic landscape of osteosarcoma. Study-level information: Over 65% presented with localized disease at diagnosis. General study findings and limits: Five or six cases had a single hyperexpanded clone dominating the repertoire, all with fewer than 100 T-cell clonotypes. Immune-hot C3 tumors showed higher but still low clonality than cold C1.

For this clone: Its target is not known.

Clones were sequenced by immunoSEQ multiplex PCR, and TCRdb holds only the in-frame ones, with some missing. The sample holds about 470 clones, around 73% seen once. The V end was cut by 3 bases, the J end by 7 bases, with 10 bases between. The CDR3 runs 11 residues. From germline, CDR1 is SQVTM and CDR2 ANQGSEA. Sequenced input: metastatic tumor tissue from the lung. V is TRBV29-1 and J is TRBJ2-7, with D unclear. The TCR originated in a young man with osteosarcoma. The CDR3 bases are TGCAGCGTTGATGCTAGTAGGGAGCAGTACTTC. Protein sequence: CSVDASREQYF.